This T cell receptor (beta chain) was sequenced in a study of CD8+ T cells in alopecia areata. Investigators isolated RNA and reverse transcribed it into cDNA to act as the sequencing template. Using immunoSEQ multiplex PCR, the repertoire was profiled, and TCRdb retains in-frame clones only, with some absent. In total the sample includes roughly 260,000 clones, none of them seen once. This CDR3 is 13 amino acids long. Germline V gives CDR1 FNHDT, CDR2 SITEND (reference sequence). V lost 4 bases to trimming and J lost 3 bases, with 10 bases between them. Pooled cells of cutaneous lymph node origin were sorted on CD4, CD8alpha, NKG2D, NKG2ACE and other markers. This clone appeared a few times. Mouse gene names apply. The read finishes 4 residues shy of the CDR3 end, and the germline J gene is used to complete it.

The sequencing sample was made of CD4+ T cells sorted from a lymph node. This TCR derives from a C3H/HeJ mouse with alopecia areata. MHC haplotype of the strain: H2-k. The V and J genes are TRBV19 and TRBJ1-2; maybe TRBD1 (6 bases). The sequenced CDR3 bases are TGTGCCAGCAGTCAGGGGTTCGACTCC. It is translated as CASSQGFDS. From start to end, the CDR3 is CASSQGFDSDYTF.